A single sample is the source of the 14 T cell receptor beta chains below, sequenced in a study of T cell responses to AZD1222 COVID-19 vaccine. Profiled with immunoSEQ multiplex PCR; TCRdb holds only in-frame clones, not every one. The sample holds 140,000 to 150,000 clones, around 90% seen once. The sequences come from peripheral blood, collected 28 days after the second dose of the MenACWY control vaccine. These receptors all stem from an adult who received the MenACWY meningococcal vaccine as a control.

The chain employs TRBV29-1 and TRBJ2-7; a possible D gene is TRBD1 (5 bases). With 0 bases removed from V and 1 base from J, the gap between germline ends came to 10 bases. The V gene's germline CDR1 is SQVTM and CDR2 ANQGSEA. This CDR3 contains 14 residues. The CDR3 bases are TGCAGCGTTGAAGACAGGGCCGGTTCCTACGAGCAGTACTTC. Amino acid sequence: CSVEDRAGSYEQYF.

The rearrangement links TRBV19 to TRBJ1-6; D call uncertain. The V gene lost 3 bases and the J gene lost 6 bases, with 12 bases spanning the gap. CDR3 size: 15 residues. CDR1 and CDR2 from the germline V gene are LNHDA and SQIVND (reference sequence). The CDR3 DNA follows: TGTGCCAGTAGTATGGGTAGCACAGCTAATTCACCCCTCCACTTT. Translation gives CASSMGSTANSPLHF.

The genes are TRBV30 and TRBJ2-7; 8 bases agree with TRBD1. The germline gives CDR1 GTSNPN, CDR2 SVGIG (reference sequence). Germline trimming cut 5 bases from V and 3 bases from J; bases unmatched to any gene: 6. The CDR3 is 13 residues long. The CDR3 DNA sequence: TGTGCCTGGGGGGACAGGAAGATCTACGAGCAGTACTTC. Its translation: CAWGDRKIYEQYF.

V and J are TRBV5-6 and TRBJ1-1; 9 nucleotides agree with TRBD1. With V trimmed by 0 bases and J by 5 bases, 5 bases remained unmatched. Germline V gene sequence: CDR1 SGHDT, CDR2 YYEEEE. This CDR3 spans 15 amino acids. CDR3 loop: CASSLGGQGGTEAFF. CDR3 nucleotide sequence: TGTGCCAGCAGCTTGGGGGGACAGGGCGGGACTGAAGCTTTCTTT.

The chain combines TRBV20-1 with TRBJ2-7; possibly TRBD1 for D (6 bases). Germline V gene sequence: CDR1 DFQATT, CDR2 SNEGSKA (reference sequence). V was pared by 4 bases and J by 3 bases, with 7 bases between. The CDR3 has 11 amino acids. The CDR3 is CSAKGDYEQYF. CDR3 in DNA: TGCAGTGCTAAGGGGGACTACGAGCAGTACTTC.

V gene TRBV9 combines with J gene TRBJ2-1, with D possibly being TRBD1 (6 bases). This CDR3 has 15 residues. The V end lost 4 bases, the J end lost 4 bases, and 15 bases lay between the germline ends. Germline CDR1 SGDLS, CDR2 YYNGEE. The CDR3 loop reads CASSPSLQGYNEQFF. The CDR3 DNA is TGTGCCAGCAGCCCCTCTCTCCAGGGGTACAATGAGCAGTTCTTC.

This clone is labeled medium-sized (0.01 to 0.1%). The chain has TRBV30 and TRBJ1-1; a weak D match, TRBD1 (6 bases). The CDR3 extends over 13 amino acids. Germline V gives CDR1 GTSNPN, CDR2 SVGIG (reference sequence). V gave up 0 bases and J gave up 5 bases, with 10 bases separating them. The CDR3 DNA reads TGTGCCTGGAGTGTAGGGACAAAGACTGAAGCTTTCTTT. It codes for CAWSVGTKTEAFF.

This clone came up once. The chain links TRBV6-5 to TRBJ1-6; D is undetermined. Germline assignment: CDR1 MNHEY and CDR2 SVGAGI. The CDR3 is made up of 15 amino acids. Trimming shortened V by 5 bases and J by 6 bases, and 14 bases separated the two germline ends. The CDR3 reads CASSSSSGSNSPLHF. Written as DNA, the CDR3 is TGTGCCAGCAGTAGCTCGAGCGGATCTAATTCACCCCTCCACTTT.

The chain carries TRBV5-6 and TRBJ1-1; tentative D call: TRBD1 (5 bases). The germline V gene has CDR1 SGHDT and CDR2 YYEEEE. CDR3 length equals 16 residues. V was cut by 4 bases and J by 0 bases, with 16 bases left in between. CDR3: CASSDALGRVNTEAFF. The CDR3 nucleotides are TGTGCCAGCAGCGACGCCCTGGGCAGGGTGAACACTGAAGCTTTCTTT.

The rearrangement joins TRBV4-3 to TRBJ1-2; D gene uncertain. The ends were cut back, 1 base at V and 2 bases at J, with 8 bases in the middle. Germline V gene data show CDR1 as LGHNA and CDR2 as YSLEER. The CDR3 has 14 residues. Here the CDR3 DNA reads TGCGCCAGCAGCCAAGTTCCCCAAAACTATGGCTACACCTTC. This codes for CASSQVPQNYGYTF.

As DNA, the CDR3 is TGTGCCACCAGCAGAGATCTCGGCAATCAGCCCCAGCATTTT. Protein: CATSRDLGNQPQHF. V and J are TRBV15 and TRBJ1-5; D call uncertain. CDR1 is LNHNV, CDR2 YYDKDF, per germline (reference sequence). This CDR3 has 14 amino acids. V lost 0 bases to trimming and J lost 2 bases, with 5 bases between them.

The CDR3 DNA sequence: TGTGCCAGTAGTATACGTTCCGGTGAAAAACTGTTTTTT. It is translated as CASSIRSGEKLFF. This chain links TRBV19 with TRBJ1-4, with D uncertain. V was pared by 2 bases and J by 7 bases, with 8 bases between. Per germline, CDR1 LNHDA and CDR2 SQIVND (reference sequence). The CDR3 consists of 13 residues.

The rearrangement uses TRBV6-2 or TRBV6-3 and TRBJ1-1; D unresolved. The CDR3 runs 13 residues. Germline CDR1 and CDR2: MNHEY and SVGEGT. Trimming stripped 6 bases from V and 4 bases from J, with 12 bases between. The CDR3 nucleotides read TGTGCCAGCAGCTTCACAGATGCCACTGAAGCTTTCTTT. This translates into CASSFTDATEAFF.

This clone was counted at least ten times. The chain carries TRBV5-5 and TRBJ1-6, with 10 bases lining up with TRBD1. The junction had 4 bases not matched to a gene; V was cut back by 4 bases and J by 9 bases. The V gene's germline CDR1 is SGHKS and CDR2 YYEKEE (reference sequence). The CDR3 has 14 residues. Written as DNA, the CDR3 is TGTGCCAGCAGCACCGGGGACAGGGGTTCACCCCTCCACTTT. As protein: CASSTGDRGSPLHF.